This T cell receptor (beta chain) came from a study of shared clonotypes between healthy human individuals. With 6 bases removed from V and 4 bases from J, the gap between germline ends came to 15 bases. There are 14 residues in the CDR3. Per germline, CDR1 MDHEN and CDR2 SYDVKM. Notes on this clone: The antigen is unknown.

Study-wide results and caveats: Few donors limited the genetic and exposure-history diversity represented. What naive subsets generally showed was a larger estimated richness than memory subsets showed.

The protocol was immunoSEQ multiplex PCR, while the TCRdb copy is restricted to in-frame clones and leaves out a portion. The sample has 150,000 to 200,000 clones, roughly 91% seen once; the top ten hold 0.065% to 0.07%. Donors had no recently reported acute infections or vaccinations and were HIV-negative. The sequence was obtained from a woman aged 25 to 39 in good health. The sample consisted of naive CD4+ T cells sorted from blood. This sample's subset: CD45RA+ positively selected. This chain joins TRBV28 and TRBJ1-2; TRBD1 might be the D (6 bases). The CDR3 bases are TGTGCCAGCAGGGGAGGGGGGCACCCCTATGGCTACACCTTC. It yields the protein CASRGGGHPYGYTF.